This TCR beta chain was documented in a study of graft-versus-host responses after intestinal transplantation. Study in general: Each recipient received a multivisceral, liver-intestinal, or isolated intestinal graft.

In germline, CDR1 is ENHRY, CDR2 SYGVKD. The V gene end was trimmed by 4 bases and the J gene end by 6 bases; junction bases not matched to a gene: 5. This CDR3 has 14 residues. Some clones are missing from TCRdb's copy, which holds only in-frame ones; the method was immunoSEQ multiplex PCR. The profile covers approximately 80,000 clones, with 85% to 90% appearing a single time and approximately 0.34% taken by the ten largest. This clone was seen only a few times. Its antigen is unknown. The sequencing here drew on unstimulated CD4+ T cells sorted from spleen or lymph node cells, taken before intestinal transplant. This clonotype was sampled from a human donor who received an intestinal transplant. The chain employs TRBV10-3 and TRBJ1-2; 10 positions match TRBD1. The CDR3 here is CAISGDRGLDGYTF. The CDR3 nucleotides read TGTGCCATCAGTGGAGACAGGGGGCTTGATGGCTACACCTTC.